This paragraph covers one T cell receptor beta chain sequence. The antigen is undetermined. Here immunoSEQ multiplex PCR was the method, and the copy in TCRdb shows in-frame clones only, minus some. The data hold 100,000 or so clones, with approximately 84% observed a single time. The source of the sample is a study of OX40 agonist ivuxolimab in advanced cancers. Findings of the study overall: Averaged across samples, CD8+ T cells carried more expanded clones than CD4+ did. With doses of 0.1-3.0 mg/kg, partial responders showed among the lowest clonal expansion. The study observed clonal expansion of CD4+ and CD8+ blood T cells by week 6 at 0.1 to 3.0 mg/kg.

Germline V gene lookup returns CDR1 SGHRS and CDR2 YFSETQ. The CDR3 is 16 residues long. Losses at the gene ends were 4 bases for V and 2 bases for J; bases not matched to a gene: 8. The sequenced sample was CD4+ or CD8+ T cells sorted from blood, obtained in a trial of the OX40 agonist ivuxolimab. This chain joins TRBV5-1 and TRBJ2-3; 9 bases are shared with TRBD1. This clonotype was sampled from an adult with an advanced solid tumor such as melanoma, head and neck, liver or kidney cancer. Here the CDR3 reads CASSLLQGALTDTQYF. The CDR3 nucleotides are TGCGCCAGCAGCCTTCTACAGGGGGCACTCACAGATACGCAGTATTTT. The whole variable domain, filled in from reference TRBV5-1 and TRBJ2-3, reads KAGVTQTPRYLIKTRGQQVTLSCSPISGHRSVSWYQQTPGQGLQFLFEYFSETQRNKGNFPGRFSGRQFSNSRSEMNVSTLELGDSALYLCASSLLQGALTDTQYFGPGTRLTVL.